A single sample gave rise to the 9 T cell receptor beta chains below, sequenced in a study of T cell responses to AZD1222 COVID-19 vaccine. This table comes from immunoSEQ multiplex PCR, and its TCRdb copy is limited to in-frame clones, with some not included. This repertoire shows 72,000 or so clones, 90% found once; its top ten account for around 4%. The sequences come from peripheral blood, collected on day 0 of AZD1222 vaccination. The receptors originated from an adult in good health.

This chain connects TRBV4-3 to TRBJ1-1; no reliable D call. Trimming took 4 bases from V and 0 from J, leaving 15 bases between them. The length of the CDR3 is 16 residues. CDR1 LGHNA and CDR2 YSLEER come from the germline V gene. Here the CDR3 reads CASSPTSGSLNTEAFF. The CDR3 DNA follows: TGCGCCAGCAGCCCCACCTCCGGCAGTTTGAACACTGAAGCTTTCTTT.

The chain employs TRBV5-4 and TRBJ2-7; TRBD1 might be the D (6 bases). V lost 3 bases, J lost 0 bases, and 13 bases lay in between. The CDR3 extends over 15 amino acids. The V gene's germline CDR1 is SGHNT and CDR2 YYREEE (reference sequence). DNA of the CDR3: TGTGCCAGCAGCTCCCGAACAGGGAGCTCCTACGAGCAGTACTTC. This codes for CASSSRTGSSYEQYF.

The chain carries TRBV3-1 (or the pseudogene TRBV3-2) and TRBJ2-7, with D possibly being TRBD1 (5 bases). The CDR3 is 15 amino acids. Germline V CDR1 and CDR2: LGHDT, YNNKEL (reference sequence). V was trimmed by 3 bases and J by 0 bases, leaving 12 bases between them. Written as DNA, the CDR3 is TGTGCCAGCAGCCAGGGTGGGGCATTCTCCTACGAGCAGTACTTC. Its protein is CASSQGGAFSYEQYF.

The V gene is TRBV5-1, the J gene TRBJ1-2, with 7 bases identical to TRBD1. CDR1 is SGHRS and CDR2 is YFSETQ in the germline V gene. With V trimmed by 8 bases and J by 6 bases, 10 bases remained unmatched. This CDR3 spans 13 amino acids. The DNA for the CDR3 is TGCGCCAGTAGGGACAGCCTGCAGGATGGCTACACCTTC. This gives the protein CASRDSLQDGYTF.

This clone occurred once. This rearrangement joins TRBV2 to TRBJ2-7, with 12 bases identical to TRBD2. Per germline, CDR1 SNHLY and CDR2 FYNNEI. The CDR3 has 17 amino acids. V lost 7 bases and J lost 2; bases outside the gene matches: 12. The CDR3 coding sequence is TGTGCCAGCAATGGGAGACTAGCGGGAGACCCTACCTACGAGCAGTACTTC. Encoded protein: CASNGRLAGDPTYEQYF.

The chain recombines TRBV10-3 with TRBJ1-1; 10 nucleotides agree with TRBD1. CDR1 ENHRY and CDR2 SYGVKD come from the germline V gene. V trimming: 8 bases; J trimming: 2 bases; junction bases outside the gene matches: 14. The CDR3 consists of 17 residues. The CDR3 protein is CAIRPRGTGVVNTEAFF. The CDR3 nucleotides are TGTGCCATCCGGCCCCGCGGGACAGGGGTCGTTAACACTGAAGCTTTCTTT.

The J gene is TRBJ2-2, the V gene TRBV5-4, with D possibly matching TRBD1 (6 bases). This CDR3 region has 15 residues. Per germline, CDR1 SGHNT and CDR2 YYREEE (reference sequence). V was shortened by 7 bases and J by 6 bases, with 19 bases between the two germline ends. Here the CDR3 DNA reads TGTGCCAGCGGACCATCACAGGGCTGGTCCGGGGAGCTGTTTTTT. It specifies CASGPSQGWSGELFF.

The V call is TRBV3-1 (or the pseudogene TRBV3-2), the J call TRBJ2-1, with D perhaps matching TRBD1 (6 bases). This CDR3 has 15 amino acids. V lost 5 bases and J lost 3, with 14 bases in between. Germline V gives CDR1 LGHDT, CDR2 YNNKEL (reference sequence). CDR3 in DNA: TGTGCCAGCAGCACGCGACAGGTCGGCTACAATGAGCAGTTCTTC. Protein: CASSTRQVGYNEQFF.

CDR3 in amino acids: CASSGSWGSGELFF. The CDR3 region has the DNA TGTGCCAGCAGCGGAAGTTGGGGTTCCGGGGAGCTGTTTTTT. V and J are TRBV7-9 and TRBJ2-2; D is uncertain. The CDR3 runs 14 residues. V was trimmed by 5 bases and J by 6 bases, leaving 13 bases between them. Germline V gene data show CDR1 as SEHNR and CDR2 as FQNEAQ (reference sequence).